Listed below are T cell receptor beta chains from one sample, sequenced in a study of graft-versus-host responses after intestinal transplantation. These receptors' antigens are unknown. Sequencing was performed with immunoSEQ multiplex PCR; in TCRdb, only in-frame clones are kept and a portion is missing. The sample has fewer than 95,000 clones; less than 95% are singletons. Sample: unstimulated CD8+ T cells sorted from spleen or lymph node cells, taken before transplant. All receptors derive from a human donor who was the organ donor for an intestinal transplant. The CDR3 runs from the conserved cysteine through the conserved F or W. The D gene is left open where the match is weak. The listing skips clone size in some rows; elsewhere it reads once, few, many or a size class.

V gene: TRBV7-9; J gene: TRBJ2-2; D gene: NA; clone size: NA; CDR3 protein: CASSPGLGTGELFF; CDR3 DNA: TGTGCCAGCAGCCCGGGTCTAGGCACCGGGGAGCTGTTTTTT
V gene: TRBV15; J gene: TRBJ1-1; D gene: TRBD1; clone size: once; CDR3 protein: CATSKGTGGAGTEAFF; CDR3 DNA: TGTGCCACCAGCAAAGGGACAGGGGGCGCAGGAACTGAAGCTTTCTTT
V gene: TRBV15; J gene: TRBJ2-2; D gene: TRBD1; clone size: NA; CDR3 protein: CATSRAPGQGTGGELFF; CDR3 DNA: TGTGCCACCAGCAGAGCGCCCGGACAGGGGACGGGCGGGGAGCTGTTTTTT
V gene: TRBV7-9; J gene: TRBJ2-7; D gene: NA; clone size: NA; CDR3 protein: CASSLGGTYEQYF; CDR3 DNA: TGTGCCAGCAGCTTAGGCGGGACCTACGAGCAGTACTTC
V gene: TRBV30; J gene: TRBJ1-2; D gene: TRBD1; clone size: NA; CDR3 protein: CAWSGIRTGGFYGYTF; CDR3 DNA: TGTGCCTGGAGTGGAATAAGGACAGGGGGCTTCTATGGCTACACCTTC
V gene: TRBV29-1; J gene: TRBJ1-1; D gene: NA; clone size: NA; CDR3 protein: CSAAGLNTEAFF; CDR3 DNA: TGCAGCGCGGCGGGGTTGAACACTGAAGCTTTCTTT
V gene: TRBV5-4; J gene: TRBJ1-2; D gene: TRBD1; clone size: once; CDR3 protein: CASTRTGGDYGYTF; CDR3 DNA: TGTGCCAGCACCCGGACAGGGGGCGACTATGGCTACACCTTC
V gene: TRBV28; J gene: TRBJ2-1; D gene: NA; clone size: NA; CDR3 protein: CASSLRNEQFF; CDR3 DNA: TGTGCCAGCAGTTTACGGAATGAGCAGTTCTTC
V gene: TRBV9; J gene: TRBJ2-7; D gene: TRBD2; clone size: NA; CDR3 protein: CASSEGLGYFSYEQYF; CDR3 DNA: TGTGCCAGCAGCGAGGGACTAGGGTATTTCTCCTACGAGCAGTACTTC
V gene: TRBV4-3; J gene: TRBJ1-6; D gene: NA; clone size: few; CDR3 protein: CASSQSGNSPLHF; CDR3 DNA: TGCGCCAGCAGCCAATCAGGAAATTCACCCCTCCACTTT
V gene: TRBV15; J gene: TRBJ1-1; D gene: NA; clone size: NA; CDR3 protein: CATSRDYGGMNTEAFF; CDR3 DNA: TGTGCCACCAGCAGAGATTATGGGGGCATGAACACTGAAGCTTTCTTT
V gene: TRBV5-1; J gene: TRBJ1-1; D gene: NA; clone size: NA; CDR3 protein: CASSFNRIVNTEAFF; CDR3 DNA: TGCGCCAGCAGCTTCAACAGGATCGTGAACACTGAAGCTTTCTTT
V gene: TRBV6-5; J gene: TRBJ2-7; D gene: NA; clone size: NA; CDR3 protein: CASKGGGAYEQYF; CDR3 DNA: TGTGCCAGCAAGGGGGGGGGCGCCTACGAGCAGTACTTC
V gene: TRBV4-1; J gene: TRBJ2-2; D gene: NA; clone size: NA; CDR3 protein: CASSPNSLGELFF; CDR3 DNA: TGCGCCAGCAGCCCGAACTCTCTCGGGGAGCTGTTTTTT
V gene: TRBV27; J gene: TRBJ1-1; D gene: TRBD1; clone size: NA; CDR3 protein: CASSPWTGQAFF; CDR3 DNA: TGTGCCAGCAGTCCATGGACAGGGCAAGCTTTCTTT
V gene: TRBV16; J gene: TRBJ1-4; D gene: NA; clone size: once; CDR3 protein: CASSFIRGGEKLFF; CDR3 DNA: TGTGCCAGCAGTTTTATCCGCGGAGGGGAAAAACTGTTTTTT
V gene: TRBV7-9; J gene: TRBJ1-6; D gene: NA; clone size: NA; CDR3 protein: CASSLSQGVNSPLHF; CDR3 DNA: TGTGCCAGCAGCTTAAGCCAGGGTGTGAATTCACCCCTCCACTTT
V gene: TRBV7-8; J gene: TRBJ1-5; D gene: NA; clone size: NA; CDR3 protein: CASRPTELSNQPQHF; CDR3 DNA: TGTGCCAGCAGACCCACAGAACTTAGCAATCAGCCCCAGCATTTT
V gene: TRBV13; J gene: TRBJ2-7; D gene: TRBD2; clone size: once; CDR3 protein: CASSFGGLAGTYEQYF; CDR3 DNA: TGTGCCAGCAGCTTCGGAGGGCTAGCGGGGACCTACGAGCAGTACTTC
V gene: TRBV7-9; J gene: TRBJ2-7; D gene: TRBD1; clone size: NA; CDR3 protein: CASSYPGQGSYEQYF; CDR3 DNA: TGTGCCAGCAGCTACCCGGGACAGGGGTCTTACGAGCAGTACTTC
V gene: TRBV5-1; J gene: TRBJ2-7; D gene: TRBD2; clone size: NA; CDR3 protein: CASSLGLAGGNEQYF; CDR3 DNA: TGCGCCAGCAGCTTGGGACTAGCGGGGGGGAACGAGCAGTACTTC
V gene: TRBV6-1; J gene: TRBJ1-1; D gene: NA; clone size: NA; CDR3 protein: CASPKSGGTAFF; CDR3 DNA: TGTGCCAGCCCAAAAAGTGGAGGGACCGCTTTCTTT
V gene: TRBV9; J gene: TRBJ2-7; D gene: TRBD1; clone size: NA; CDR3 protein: CASSSSGTETYEQYF; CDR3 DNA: TGTGCCAGCAGCTCCTCCGGGACAGAGACCTACGAGCAGTACTTC
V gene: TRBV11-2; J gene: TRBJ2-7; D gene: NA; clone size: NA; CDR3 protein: CASSSPTWESEQYF; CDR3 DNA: TGTGCCAGCAGCTCCCCTACCTGGGAGTCCGAGCAGTACTTC
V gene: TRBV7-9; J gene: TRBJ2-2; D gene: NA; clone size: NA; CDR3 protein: CASSLSLRTDGETGELFF; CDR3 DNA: TGTGCCAGCAGCTTAAGTCTCCGGACTGACGGGGAAACCGGGGAGCTGTTTTTT
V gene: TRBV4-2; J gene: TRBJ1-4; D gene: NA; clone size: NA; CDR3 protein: CASSRLQGTEKLFF; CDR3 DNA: TGTGCCAGCAGCCGATTACAGGGAACTGAAAAACTGTTTTTT
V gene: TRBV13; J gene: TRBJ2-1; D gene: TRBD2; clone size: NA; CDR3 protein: CASSLLAGGETYNEQFF; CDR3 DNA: TGTGCCAGCAGCCTCCTAGCGGGGGGAGAGACCTACAATGAGCAGTTCTTC
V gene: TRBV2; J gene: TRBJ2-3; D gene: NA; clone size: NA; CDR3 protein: CASREPPGVTDTQYF; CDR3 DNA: TGTGCCAGCAGAGAGCCGCCAGGGGTCACAGATACGCAGTATTTT
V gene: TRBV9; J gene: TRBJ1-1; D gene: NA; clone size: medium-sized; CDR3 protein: CASSTPGGTEAFF; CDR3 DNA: TGTGCCAGCAGTACGCCGGGGGGCACTGAAGCTTTCTTT
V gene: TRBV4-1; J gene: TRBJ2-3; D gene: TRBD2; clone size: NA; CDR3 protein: CASSQGGLGPTDTQYF; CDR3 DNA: TGCGCCAGCAGCCAAGGCGGACTAGGGCCCACAGATACGCAGTATTTT
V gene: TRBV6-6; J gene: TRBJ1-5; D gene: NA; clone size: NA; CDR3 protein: CASKHSTYSNQPQHF; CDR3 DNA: TGTGCCAGCAAGCACTCGACTTATAGCAATCAGCCCCAGCATTTT
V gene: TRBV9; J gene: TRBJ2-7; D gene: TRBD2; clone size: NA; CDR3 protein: CASSPSGGYDEQYF; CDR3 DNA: TGTGCCAGCAGCCCTAGCGGGGGTTACGACGAGCAGTACTTC
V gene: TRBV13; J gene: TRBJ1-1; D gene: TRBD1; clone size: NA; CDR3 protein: CASSPRGSTEAFF; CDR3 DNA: TGTGCCAGCAGCCCCAGGGGGTCCACTGAAGCTTTCTTT
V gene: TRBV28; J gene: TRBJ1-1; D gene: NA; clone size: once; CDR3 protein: CASSFYGGTEAFF; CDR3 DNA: TGTGCCAGCAGTTTTTACGGAGGAACTGAAGCTTTCTTT
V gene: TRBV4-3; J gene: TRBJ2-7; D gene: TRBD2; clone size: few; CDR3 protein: CASSQVGLADTYEQYF; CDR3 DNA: TGCGCCAGCAGCCAAGTGGGACTAGCGGATACCTACGAGCAGTACTTC
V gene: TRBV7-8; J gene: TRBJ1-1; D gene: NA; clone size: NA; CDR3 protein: CASSLGTVEAFF; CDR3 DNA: TGTGCCAGCAGCTTAGGAACAGTAGAAGCTTTCTTT
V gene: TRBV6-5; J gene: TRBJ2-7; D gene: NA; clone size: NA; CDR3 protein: CASSYGAILSYEQYF; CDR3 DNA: TGTGCCAGCAGTTACGGGGCCATCCTCTCCTACGAGCAGTACTTC
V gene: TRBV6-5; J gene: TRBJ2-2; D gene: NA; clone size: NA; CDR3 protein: CASSYRGTGELFF; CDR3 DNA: TGTGCCAGCAGTTACAGGGGAACCGGGGAGCTGTTTTTT
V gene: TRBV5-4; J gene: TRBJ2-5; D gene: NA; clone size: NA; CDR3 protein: CASSLIGGLGETQYF; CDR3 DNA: TGTGCCAGCAGCTTGATTGGGGGCCTGGGAGAGACCCAGTACTTC
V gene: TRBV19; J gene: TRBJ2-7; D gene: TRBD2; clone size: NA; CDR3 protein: CASSMGGSGEQYF; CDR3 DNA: TGTGCCAGTAGTATGGGGGGGTCGGGAGAGCAGTACTTC
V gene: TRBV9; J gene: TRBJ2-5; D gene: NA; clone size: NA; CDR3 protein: CASSPPLQETQYF; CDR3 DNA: TGTGCCAGCAGCCCTCCCTTGCAAGAGACCCAGTACTTC
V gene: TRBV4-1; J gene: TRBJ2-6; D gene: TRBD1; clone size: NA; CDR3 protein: CASSQPSQGASSGANVLTF; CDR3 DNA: TGCGCCAGCAGCCAGCCATCACAGGGGGCGTCTTCTGGGGCCAACGTCCTGACTTTC
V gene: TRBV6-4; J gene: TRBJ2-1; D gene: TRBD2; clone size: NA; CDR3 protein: CASRRLAGGPDEQFF; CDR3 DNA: TGTGCCAGCAGAAGACTAGCGGGGGGGCCGGATGAGCAGTTCTTC
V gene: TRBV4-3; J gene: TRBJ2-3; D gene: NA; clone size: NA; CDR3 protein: CASSQDGGEPMRFDTQYF; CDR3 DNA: TGCGCCAGCAGCCAAGATGGAGGCGAACCTATGAGATTCGATACGCAGTATTTT
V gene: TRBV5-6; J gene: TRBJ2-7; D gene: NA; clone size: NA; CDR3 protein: CASSFTGSYEQYF; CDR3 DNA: TGTGCCAGCAGCTTCACGGGGTCCTACGAGCAGTACTTC
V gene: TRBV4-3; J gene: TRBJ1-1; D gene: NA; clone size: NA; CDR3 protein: CASSQEMTANTEAFF; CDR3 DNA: TGCGCCAGCAGCCAAGAGATGACAGCGAACACTGAAGCTTTCTTT
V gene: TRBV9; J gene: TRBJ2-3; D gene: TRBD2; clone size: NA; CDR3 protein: CASSPRPGLASTDTQYF; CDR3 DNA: TGTGCCAGCAGCCCCCGCCCGGGACTAGCTAGCACAGATACGCAGTATTTT
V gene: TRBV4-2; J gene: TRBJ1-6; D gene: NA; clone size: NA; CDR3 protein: CASSHVYREDVSPLHF; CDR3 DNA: TGTGCCAGCAGCCACGTTTACAGGGAAGACGTTTCACCCCTCCACTTT
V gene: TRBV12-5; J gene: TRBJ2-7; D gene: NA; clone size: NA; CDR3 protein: CASGLPAGHEQYF; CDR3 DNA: TGTGCTAGTGGTTTGCCGGCGGGGCACGAGCAGTACTTC
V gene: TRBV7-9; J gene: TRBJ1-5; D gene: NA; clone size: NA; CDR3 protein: CASSSDRQPQHF; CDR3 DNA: TGTGCCAGCAGCTCTGACAGGCAGCCCCAGCATTTT
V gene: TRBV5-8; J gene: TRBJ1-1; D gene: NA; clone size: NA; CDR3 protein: CASSSISGNTEAFF; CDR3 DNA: TGTGCCAGCAGCTCTATATCGGGGAACACTGAAGCTTTCTTT
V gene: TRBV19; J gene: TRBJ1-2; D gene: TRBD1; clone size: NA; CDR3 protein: CASSIGTESVDGYTF; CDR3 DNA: TGTGCCAGTAGTATCGGGACAGAGTCTGTTGATGGCTACACCTTC